The rows below give T cell receptor beta chains drawn from one sample of a study of T cell responses to AZD1222 COVID-19 vaccine. Produced via immunoSEQ multiplex PCR; TCRdb's table is partial and in-frame only. This table holds about 82,000 clones, approximately 90% found once. The sample here was peripheral blood, taken on day 0 of AZD1222 vaccination. These receptors were taken from an adult in good health. CDR3s include the opening cysteine and the closing phenylalanine or tryptophan. The order of the fields is clone size, J gene, D gene, V gene, CDR3 protein, CDR3 DNA. D genes are given only for firm matches. Size is omitted from some rows. Given values are once, few, many or a class for expanded clones.

clone_size: .; j_call: TRBJ2-7; d_call: .; v_call: TRBV7-2; cdr3_aa: CASSVMPGAYEQYF; cdr3_nt: TGTGCCAGCAGCGTCATGCCGGGGGCCTACGAGCAGTACTTC
clone_size: .; j_call: TRBJ1-2; d_call: .; v_call: TRBV18; cdr3_aa: CASSHDRTYGYTF; cdr3_nt: TGTGCCAGCTCACACGACCGAACCTATGGCTACACCTTC
clone_size: .; j_call: TRBJ1-1; d_call: .; v_call: TRBV19; cdr3_aa: CASSTQGGVDTEAFF; cdr3_nt: TGTGCCAGTAGTACACAGGGCGGGGTCGACACTGAAGCTTTCTTT
clone_size: once; j_call: TRBJ1-1; d_call: .; v_call: TRBV5-1; cdr3_aa: CASSLRNEAFF; cdr3_nt: TGCGCCAGCAGCTTACGGAATGAAGCTTTCTTT
clone_size: .; j_call: TRBJ2-2; d_call: .; v_call: TRBV6-5; cdr3_aa: CASNYRGGGTGELFF; cdr3_nt: TGTGCCAGCAATTACAGGGGAGGAGGCACCGGGGAGCTGTTTTTT
clone_size: .; j_call: TRBJ2-1; d_call: TRBD2; v_call: TRBV19; cdr3_aa: CASSIPSGAYNEQFF; cdr3_nt: TGTGCCAGTAGTATACCTAGCGGGGCCTACAATGAGCAGTTCTTC
clone_size: .; j_call: TRBJ2-5; d_call: .; v_call: TRBV5-1; cdr3_aa: CASWDQETQYF; cdr3_nt: TGCGCCAGCTGGGACCAGGAGACCCAGTACTTC
clone_size: .; j_call: TRBJ1-1; d_call: .; v_call: TRBV7-3; cdr3_aa: CASSLTGMNTEAFF; cdr3_nt: TGTGCCAGCAGCTTAACGGGGATGAACACTGAAGCTTTCTTT
clone_size: .; j_call: TRBJ2-7; d_call: .; v_call: TRBV5-1; cdr3_aa: CASSWRAPYEQYF; cdr3_nt: TGCGCCAGCAGTTGGCGGGCCCCCTACGAGCAGTACTTC
clone_size: .; j_call: TRBJ2-7; d_call: TRBD1; v_call: TRBV11-2; cdr3_aa: CASSFFYRGAKRAYEQYF; cdr3_nt: TGTGCCAGCAGCTTCTTTTACAGGGGGGCGAAGAGAGCCTACGAGCAGTACTTC
clone_size: few; j_call: TRBJ1-1; d_call: .; v_call: TRBV7-6; cdr3_aa: CASSLARGVNTEAFF; cdr3_nt: TGTGCCAGCAGCTTAGCTCGGGGTGTAAACACTGAAGCTTTCTTT
clone_size: .; j_call: TRBJ1-1; d_call: TRBD1; v_call: TRBV12-5; cdr3_aa: CASGSSDRGGTEAFF; cdr3_nt: TGTGCTAGTGGTTCGTCAGACAGGGGGGGCACTGAAGCTTTCTTT
clone_size: .; j_call: TRBJ2-3; d_call: TRBD1; v_call: TRBV14; cdr3_aa: CASSPTGTDTQYF; cdr3_nt: TGTGCCAGCAGCCCGACAGGGACAGATACGCAGTATTTT
clone_size: once; j_call: TRBJ1-1; d_call: .; v_call: TRBV7-9; cdr3_aa: CASSEQAANTEAFF; cdr3_nt: TGTGCCAGCAGTGAACAGGCAGCGAACACTGAAGCTTTCTTT
clone_size: .; j_call: TRBJ1-4; d_call: .; v_call: TRBV6-5; cdr3_aa: CASSYGVAEKLFF; cdr3_nt: TGTGCCAGCAGCTATGGGGTGGCTGAAAAACTGTTTTTT
clone_size: .; j_call: TRBJ1-4; d_call: .; v_call: TRBV11-1; cdr3_aa: CASSSTGVTNEKLFF; cdr3_nt: TGTGCCAGCAGCTCGACGGGTGTAACTAATGAAAAACTGTTTTTT
clone_size: .; j_call: TRBJ1-1; d_call: .; v_call: TRBV12-3/TRBV12-4; cdr3_aa: CASSQLNTEAFF; cdr3_nt: TGTGCCAGCAGCCAGCTGAACACTGAAGCTTTCTTT
clone_size: .; j_call: TRBJ2-1; d_call: .; v_call: TRBV25-1; cdr3_aa: CASSEFSGFSYNEQFF; cdr3_nt: TGTGCCAGCAGTGAATTCTCCGGGTTCTCCTACAATGAGCAGTTCTTC
clone_size: .; j_call: TRBJ2-1; d_call: TRBD2; v_call: TRBV3-1/TRBV3-2; cdr3_aa: CASTHSGGIYNEQFF; cdr3_nt: TGTGCCAGCACCCATAGCGGGGGGATCTACAATGAGCAGTTCTTC
clone_size: .; j_call: TRBJ2-7; d_call: TRBD2; v_call: TRBV4-1; cdr3_aa: CASSQGTSGYSYEQYF; cdr3_nt: TGCGCCAGCAGCCAAGGCACTAGCGGATATTCCTACGAGCAGTACTTC
clone_size: .; j_call: TRBJ2-1; d_call: TRBD2; v_call: TRBV14; cdr3_aa: CASSRSAGGDEQFF; cdr3_nt: TGTGCCAGCAGCCGGAGCGCGGGGGGGGATGAGCAGTTCTTC